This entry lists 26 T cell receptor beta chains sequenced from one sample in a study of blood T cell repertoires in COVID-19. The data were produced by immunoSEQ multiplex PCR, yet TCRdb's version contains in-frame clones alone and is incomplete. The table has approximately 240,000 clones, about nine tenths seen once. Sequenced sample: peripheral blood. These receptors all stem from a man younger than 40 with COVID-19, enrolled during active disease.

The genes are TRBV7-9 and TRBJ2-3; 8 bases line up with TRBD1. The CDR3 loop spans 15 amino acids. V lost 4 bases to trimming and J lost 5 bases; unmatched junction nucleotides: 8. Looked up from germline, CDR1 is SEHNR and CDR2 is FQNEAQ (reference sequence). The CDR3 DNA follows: TGTGCCAGCAGCTCAGGGGGCCTGGGGGGAGATACGCAGTATTTT. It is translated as CASSSGGLGGDTQYF.

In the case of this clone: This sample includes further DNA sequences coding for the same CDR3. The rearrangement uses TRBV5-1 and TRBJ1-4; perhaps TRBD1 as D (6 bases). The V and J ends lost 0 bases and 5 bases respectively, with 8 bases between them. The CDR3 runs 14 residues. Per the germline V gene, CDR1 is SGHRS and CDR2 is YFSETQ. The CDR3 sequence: CASSLDRANEKLFF. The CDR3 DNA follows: TGCGCCAGCAGCTTGGACAGGGCGAATGAAAAACTGTTTTTT.

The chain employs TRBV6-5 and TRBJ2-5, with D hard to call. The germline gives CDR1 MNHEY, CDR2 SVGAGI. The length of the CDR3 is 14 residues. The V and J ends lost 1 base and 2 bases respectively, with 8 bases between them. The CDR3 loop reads CASSYFPGQETQYF. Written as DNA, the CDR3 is TGTGCCAGCAGTTACTTCCCCGGGCAAGAGACCCAGTACTTC.

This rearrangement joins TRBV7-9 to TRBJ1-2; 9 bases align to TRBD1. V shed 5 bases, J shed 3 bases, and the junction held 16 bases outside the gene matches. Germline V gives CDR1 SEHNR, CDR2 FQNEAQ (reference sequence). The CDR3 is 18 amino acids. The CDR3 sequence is CASSQGVGTGMVDYGYTF. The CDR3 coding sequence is TGTGCCAGCAGCCAGGGGGTTGGGACAGGGATGGTGGACTATGGCTACACCTTC.

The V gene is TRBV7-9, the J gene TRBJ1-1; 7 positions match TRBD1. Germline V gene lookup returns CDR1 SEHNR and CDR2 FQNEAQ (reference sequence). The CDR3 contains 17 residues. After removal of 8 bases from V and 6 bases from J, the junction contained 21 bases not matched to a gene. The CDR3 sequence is CASGTLFGTDRVAEAFF. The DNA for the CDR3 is TGTGCCAGCGGAACGTTATTTGGAACAGACAGGGTTGCTGAAGCTTTCTTT.

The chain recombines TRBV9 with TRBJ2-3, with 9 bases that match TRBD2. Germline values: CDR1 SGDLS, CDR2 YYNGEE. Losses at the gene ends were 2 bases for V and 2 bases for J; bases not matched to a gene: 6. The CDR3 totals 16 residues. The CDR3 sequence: CASSVGGGAFTDTQYF. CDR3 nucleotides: TGTGCCAGCAGCGTGGGCGGGGGGGCCTTCACAGATACGCAGTATTTT.

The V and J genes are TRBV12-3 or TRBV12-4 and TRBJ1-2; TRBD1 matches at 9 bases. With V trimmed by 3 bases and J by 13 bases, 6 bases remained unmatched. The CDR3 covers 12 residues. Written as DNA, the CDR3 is TGTGCCAGCAGTTTGCGACAGGGGGAGGTCACCTTC. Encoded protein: CASSLRQGEVTF.

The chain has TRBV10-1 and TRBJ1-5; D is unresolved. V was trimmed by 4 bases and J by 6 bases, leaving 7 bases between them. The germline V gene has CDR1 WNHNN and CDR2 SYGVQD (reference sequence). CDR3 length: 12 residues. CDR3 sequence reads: CASSVRSQPQHF. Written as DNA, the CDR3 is TGCGCCAGCAGTGTGCGGAGTCAGCCCCAGCATTTT.

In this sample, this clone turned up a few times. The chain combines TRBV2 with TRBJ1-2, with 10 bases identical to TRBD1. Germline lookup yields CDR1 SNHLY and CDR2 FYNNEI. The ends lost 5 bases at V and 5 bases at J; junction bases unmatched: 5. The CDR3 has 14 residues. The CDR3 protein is CASSSGQGPYGYTF. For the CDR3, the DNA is TGTGCCAGCAGTTCGGGACAGGGGCCTTATGGCTACACCTTC. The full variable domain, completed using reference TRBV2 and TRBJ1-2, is EPEVTQTPSHQVTQMGQEVILRCVPISNHLYFYWYRQILGQKVEFLVSFYNNEISEKSEIFDDQFSVERPDGSNFTLKIRSTKLEDSAMYFCASSSGQGPYGYTFGSGTRLTVV.

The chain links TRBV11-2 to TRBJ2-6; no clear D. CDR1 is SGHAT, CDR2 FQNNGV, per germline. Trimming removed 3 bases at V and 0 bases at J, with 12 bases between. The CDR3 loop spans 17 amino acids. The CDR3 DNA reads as TGTGCCAGCAGCTTCGCAGGCTCAGGCTCTGGGGCCAACGTCCTGACTTTC. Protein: CASSFAGSGSGANVLTF.

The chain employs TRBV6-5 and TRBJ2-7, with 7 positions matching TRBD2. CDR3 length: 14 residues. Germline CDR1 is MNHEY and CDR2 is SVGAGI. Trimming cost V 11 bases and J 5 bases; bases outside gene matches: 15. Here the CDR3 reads CASSGRGGPNEQYF. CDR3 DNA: TGTGCCTCCTCTGGTAGGGGAGGGCCTAACGAGCAGTACTTC.

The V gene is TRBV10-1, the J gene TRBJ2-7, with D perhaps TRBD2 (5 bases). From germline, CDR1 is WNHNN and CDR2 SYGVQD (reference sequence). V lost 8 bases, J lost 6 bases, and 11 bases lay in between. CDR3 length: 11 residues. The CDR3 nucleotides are TGCGCCAGCGCGCGGGTTCCCGAGCAGTACTTC. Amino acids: CASARVPEQYF.

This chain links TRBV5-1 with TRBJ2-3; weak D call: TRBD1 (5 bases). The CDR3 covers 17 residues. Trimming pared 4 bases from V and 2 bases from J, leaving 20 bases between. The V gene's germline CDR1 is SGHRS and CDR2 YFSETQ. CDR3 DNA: TGCGCCAGCAGCCCGCAACCACTCTCAGGGTCCACAGATACGCAGTATTTT. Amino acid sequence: CASSPQPLSGSTDTQYF.

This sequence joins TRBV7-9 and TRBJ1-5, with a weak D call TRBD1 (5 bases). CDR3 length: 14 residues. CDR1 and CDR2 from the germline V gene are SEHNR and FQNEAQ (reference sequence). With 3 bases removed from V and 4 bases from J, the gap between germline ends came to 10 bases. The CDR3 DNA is TGTGCCAGCAGCTTTGGGGCCGGTAATCAGCCCCAGCATTTT. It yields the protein CASSFGAGNQPQHF.

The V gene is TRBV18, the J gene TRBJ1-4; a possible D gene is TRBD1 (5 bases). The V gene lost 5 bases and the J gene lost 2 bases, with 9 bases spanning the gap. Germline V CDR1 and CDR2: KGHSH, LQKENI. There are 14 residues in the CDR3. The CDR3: CASSLQETNEKLFF. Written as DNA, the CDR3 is TGTGCCAGCTCATTACAGGAGACTAATGAAAAACTGTTTTTT. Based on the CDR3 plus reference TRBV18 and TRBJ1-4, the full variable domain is NAGVMQNPRHLVRRRGQEARLRCSPMKGHSHVYWYRQLPEEGLKFMVYLQKENIIDESGMPKERFSAEFPKEGPSILRIQQVVRGDSAAYFCASSLQETNEKLFFGSGTQLSVL.

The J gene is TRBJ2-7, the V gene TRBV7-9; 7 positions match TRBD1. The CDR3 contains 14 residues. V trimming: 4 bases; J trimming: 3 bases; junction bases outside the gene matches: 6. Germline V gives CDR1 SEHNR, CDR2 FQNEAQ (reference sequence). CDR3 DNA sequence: TGTGCCAGCAGCTCATCAGGGGGTATCTACGAGCAGTACTTC. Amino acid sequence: CASSSSGGIYEQYF.

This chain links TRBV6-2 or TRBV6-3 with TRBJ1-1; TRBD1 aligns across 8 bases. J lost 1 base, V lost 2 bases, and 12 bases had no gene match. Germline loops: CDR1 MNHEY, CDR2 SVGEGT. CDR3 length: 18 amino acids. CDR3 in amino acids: CASSYGQGRGRGNTEAFF. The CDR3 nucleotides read TGTGCCAGCAGTTACGGACAGGGCCGCGGTCGGGGGAACACTGAAGCTTTCTTT.

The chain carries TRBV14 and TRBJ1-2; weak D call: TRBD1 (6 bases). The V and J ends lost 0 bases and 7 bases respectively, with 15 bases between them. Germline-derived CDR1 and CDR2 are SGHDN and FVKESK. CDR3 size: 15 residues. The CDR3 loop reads CASSQDPGTWAGYTF. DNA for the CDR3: TGTGCCAGCAGCCAAGATCCCGGGACATGGGCTGGCTACACCTTC.

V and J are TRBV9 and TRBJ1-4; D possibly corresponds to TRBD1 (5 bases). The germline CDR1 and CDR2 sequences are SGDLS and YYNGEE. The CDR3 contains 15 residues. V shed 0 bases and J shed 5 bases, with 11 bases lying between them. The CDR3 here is CASSVEAGTNEKLFF. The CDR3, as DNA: TGTGCCAGCAGCGTAGAGGCGGGGACGAATGAAAAACTGTTTTTT.

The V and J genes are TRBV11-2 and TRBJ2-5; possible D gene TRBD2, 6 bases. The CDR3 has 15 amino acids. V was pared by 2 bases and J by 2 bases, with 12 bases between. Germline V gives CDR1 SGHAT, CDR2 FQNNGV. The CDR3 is CASSLYVGGQETQYF. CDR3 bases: TGTGCCAGCAGCTTATATGTTGGGGGGCAAGAGACCCAGTACTTC. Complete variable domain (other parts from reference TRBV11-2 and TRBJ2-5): EAGVAQSPRYKIIEKRQSVAFWCNPISGHATLYWYQQILGQGPKLLIQFQNNGVVDDSQLPKDRFSAERLKGVDSTLKIQPAKLEDSAVYLCASSLYVGGQETQYFGPGTRLLVL.

This CDR3 reads CASRSSGGGETQYF. The CDR3 region has the DNA TGTGCCAGCCGTAGTAGCGGGGGGGGAGAGACCCAGTACTTC. The J gene is TRBJ2-5, the V gene TRBV3-1 (or the pseudogene TRBV3-2); the match to TRBD2 covers 11 bases. The J segment lost 4 bases and the V segment lost 8 bases, leaving 6 bases of the junction unmatched. Germline CDR1 reads LGHDT; CDR2 reads YNNKEL (reference sequence). This CDR3 is built from 14 residues.

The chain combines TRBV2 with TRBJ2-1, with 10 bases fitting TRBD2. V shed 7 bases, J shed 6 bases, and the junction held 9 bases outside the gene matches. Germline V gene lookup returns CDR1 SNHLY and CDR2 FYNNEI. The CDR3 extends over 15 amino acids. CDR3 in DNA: TGTGCCAGCATTCCCGGGACTAGCGTCGGCAATGAGCAGTTCTTC. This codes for CASIPGTSVGNEQFF. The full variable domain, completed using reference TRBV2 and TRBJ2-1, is EPEVTQTPSHQVTQMGQEVILRCVPISNHLYFYWYRQILGQKVEFLVSFYNNEISEKSEIFDDQFSVERPDGSNFTLKIRSTKLEDSAMYFCASIPGTSVGNEQFFGPGTRLTVL.

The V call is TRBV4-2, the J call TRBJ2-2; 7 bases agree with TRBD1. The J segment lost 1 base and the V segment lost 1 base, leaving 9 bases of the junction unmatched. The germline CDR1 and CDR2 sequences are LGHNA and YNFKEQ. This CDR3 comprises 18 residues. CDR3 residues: CASSQGWVGGENTGELFF. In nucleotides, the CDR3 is TGTGCCAGCAGCCAAGGGTGGGTAGGGGGCGAGAACACCGGGGAGCTGTTTTTT.

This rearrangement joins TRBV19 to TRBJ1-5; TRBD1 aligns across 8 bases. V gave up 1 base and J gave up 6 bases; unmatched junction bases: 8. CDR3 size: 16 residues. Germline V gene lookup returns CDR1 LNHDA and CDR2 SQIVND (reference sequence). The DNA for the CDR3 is TGTGCCAGTAGTATAGGGGGGGCAGGGGGCAGTCAGCCCCAGCATTTT. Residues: CASSIGGAGGSQPQHF.

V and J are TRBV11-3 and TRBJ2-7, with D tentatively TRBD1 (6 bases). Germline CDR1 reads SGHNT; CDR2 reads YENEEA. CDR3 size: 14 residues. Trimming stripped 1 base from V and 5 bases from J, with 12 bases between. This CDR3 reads CASSLGYAGDEQYF. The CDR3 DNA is TGTGCCAGCAGCTTAGGGTATGCAGGGGACGAGCAGTACTTC.

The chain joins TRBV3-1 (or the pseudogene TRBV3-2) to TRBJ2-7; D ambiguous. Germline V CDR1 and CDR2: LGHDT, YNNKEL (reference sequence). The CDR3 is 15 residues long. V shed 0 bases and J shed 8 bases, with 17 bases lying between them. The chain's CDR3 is CASSQEGAPWNQQYF. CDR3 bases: TGTGCCAGCAGCCAAGAGGGCGCCCCCTGGAATCAGCAGTACTTC.